This T cell receptor beta chain emerged from a study of blood T cells in healthy people across ages. Points from the study as a whole: TCR beta diversity per million T cells fell roughly linearly with age. PBMCs that were unsorted prevented a conclusive naive versus antigen-experienced comparison.

Then a second PCR, running about 7 to 11 cycles, was carried out with a sample-barcoded 5' primer and a J-beta primer mix. Each cDNA molecule was tagged by a template-switch adaptor with 12 random nucleotides. TCRdb processed the 5' RACE reads anew with MiXCR; each CDR3 protein has one entry. The table shows 500,000 to 600,000 distinct CDR3 sequences, with about 25% occurring only once. About this clonotype itself: As yet, its antigen is unknown.

Germline CDR1 reads MNHEY; CDR2 reads SVGEGT. This CDR3 region has 14 residues. This chain connects TRBV6-2 or TRBV6-3 to TRBJ2-5, with D perhaps TRBD1 (5 bases). The assigned J gene may be wrong: the sequence end matches TRBJ2-7 better. The source is an older woman in good health. The sequencing input was blood. For the CDR3, the DNA is TGTGCCAGCAGTTACTTTGCAGGGACCTACGAGCAGTACTTC. Translation gives CASSYFAGTYEQYF.